The rows below give T cell receptor beta chains drawn from one sample of a study of T cells after yellow fever vaccination. TCRdb processed the 5' RACE reads anew with MiXCR; each CDR3 protein has one entry. The table shows some 560,000 distinct CDR3 sequences, with less than 20% occurring only once. The specimen was PBMCs, collected 4 to 6 days after the first yellow fever vaccination. These receptors all stem from a man younger than 35 who received the YFV17D yellow fever vaccine. CDR3s include the opening cysteine and the closing phenylalanine or tryptophan. A D gene is named only where the DNA matches it firmly. Clone size is not always given. Where it is, it says once, few, many or a class for expanded clones.

cdr3_aa,cdr3_nt,clone_size,v_call,cdr3_length,d_call,j_call
CASSPRFAQPQHF,TGTGCCAGCAGCCCCAGGTTCGCTCAGCCCCAGCATTTT,few,TRBV6-2/TRBV6-3,13,-,TRBJ1-5
CASSLNTGGTEAFF,TGTGCCAGCAGCTTAAACACGGGCGGCACTGAAGCTTTCTTT,few,TRBV7-9,14,-,TRBJ1-1
CASRPGQSEAFF,TGTGCCAGCAGACCAGGACAGTCTGAGGCTTTCTTT,-,TRBV5-8,12,-,TRBJ1-1
CASSYVRAEKLFF,TGTGCCAGCAGTTACGTCAGAGCTGAAAAACTGTTTTTT,few,TRBV6-5,13,-,TRBJ1-4
CASSPVAGGTLADTQYF,TGTGCCAGCAGCCCGGTGGCGGGGGGGACCTTGGCAGATACGCAGTATTTT,few,TRBV7-2,17,TRBD2,TRBJ2-3
CASSLVLSVDNEQFF,TGCGCCAGCAGCTTGGTGTTGTCAGTCGACAATGAGCAGTTCTTC,few,TRBV5-1,15,-,TRBJ2-1
CASTLGGEETQYF,TGCGCCAGCACCCTGGGAGGAGAAGAGACCCAGTACTTC,-,TRBV5-1,13,-,TRBJ2-5
CASSTRTGSHNEQFF,TGTGCCAGCAGCACCCGGACAGGGTCCCACAATGAGCAGTTCTTC,-,TRBV11-2,15,TRBD1,TRBJ2-1
CASSLVGRASFPTQYF,TGTGCCAGCAGCTTAGTGGGTCGGGCGTCCTTCCCGACCCAGTACTTC,-,TRBV7-6,16,-,TRBJ2-5
CATSGEQSSYEQYF,TGTGCCACCTCGGGAGAACAGAGCTCCTACGAGCAGTACTTC,few,TRBV12-3/TRBV12-4,14,-,TRBJ2-7
CASSSGQTTEAFF,TGTGCCAGCAGCTCAGGACAGACCACTGAAGCTTTCTTT,many,TRBV11-2,13,-,TRBJ1-1
CASSWRAGGTDTQYF,TGTGCCAGCAGCTGGAGGGCGGGAGGCACAGATACGCAGTATTTT,-,TRBV7-9,15,TRBD2,TRBJ2-3
CASSSGTLGYEQYF,TGTGCCAGCAGTTCCGGGACGCTCGGTTACGAGCAGTACTTC,-,TRBV6-5,14,-,TRBJ2-7
CASSLSRPTAQFF,TGTGCCAGCAGTTTATCTAGGCCTACGGCGCAGTTCTTC,few,TRBV27,13,-,TRBJ2-1
CASSERTGVYNEQFF,TGTGCCAGCAGCGAACGGACAGGGGTCTACAATGAGCAGTTCTTC,many,TRBV7-3,15,TRBD1,TRBJ2-1
CSVDGGGSDTQYF,TGCAGCGTTGATGGGGGGGGGTCAGATACGCAGTATTTT,few,TRBV29-1,13,TRBD2,TRBJ2-3
CASRQLYSNQPQHF,TGTGCCAGTCGACAGCTATATAGCAATCAGCCCCAGCATTTT,-,TRBV12-3/TRBV12-4,14,-,TRBJ1-5
CASGFRAGGATGELFF,TGTGCTAGTGGTTTTAGGGCAGGGGGCGCAACCGGGGAGCTGTTTTTT,few,TRBV12-5,16,TRBD1,TRBJ2-2
CASRTVDGEKLFF,TGTGCCAGCAGAACGGTGGACGGTGAAAAACTGTTTTTT,-,TRBV6-2/TRBV6-3,13,-,TRBJ1-4
CASSLAPGSYSPLHF,TGTGCCAGCAGCTTAGCGCCAGGCAGCTACTCACCCCTCCACTTT,many,TRBV7-2,15,-,TRBJ1-6
CASSYPGLGEQFF,TGTGCCAGCAGTTACCCAGGGTTGGGTGAGCAGTTCTTC,-,TRBV6-5,13,-,TRBJ2-1
CASSPYSTGWGTEAFF,TGTGCCAGCAGTCCCTATTCGACAGGGTGGGGGACTGAAGCTTTCTTT,-,TRBV27,16,TRBD1,TRBJ1-1
CSARDVGRVNTGELFF,TGCAGTGCTAGAGATGTAGGCAGGGTCAACACCGGGGAGCTGTTTTTT,few,TRBV20-1,16,-,TRBJ2-2
CASSRSAEETQYF,TGTGCCAGCAGCCGCTCGGCTGAAGAGACCCAGTACTTC,-,TRBV7-3,13,-,TRBJ2-5
CASSSQGQNTEAFF,TGCGCCAGCAGCTCCCAGGGGCAGAACACTGAAGCTTTCTTT,-,TRBV5-1,14,-,TRBJ1-1
CSAPRNRGGYTEAFF,TGCAGTGCCCCCCGGAACAGGGGGGGATACACTGAAGCTTTCTTT,-,TRBV20-1,15,TRBD1,TRBJ1-1